Sequencing of this T cell receptor beta chain was carried out in a study of OX40 agonist ivuxolimab in advanced cancers. CDR3 length: 16 amino acids. V was shortened by 2 bases and J by 0 bases, with 13 bases between the two germline ends. In germline, CDR1 is ENHRY, CDR2 SYGVKD. Worth noting for this clone: Its specificity is unknown.

Study-level results: CD8+ T cells (on average) carried more expanded clones than CD4+ T cells.

Measured with immunoSEQ multiplex PCR; TCRdb has only the in-frame clones, and not every one. The sample includes around 46,000 clones, 82% of them seen just once. The receptor was isolated from an adult with an advanced solid tumor such as melanoma, head and neck, liver or kidney cancer. The chain combines TRBV10-3 with TRBJ1-1; TRBD1 might be the D (6 bases). Sequences were derived from CD4+ or CD8+ T cells sorted from blood, sampled in a trial of the OX40 agonist ivuxolimab. The CDR3 sequence is CAISEKGEAVNTEAFF. The CDR3, as DNA: TGTGCCATCAGTGAGAAGGGGGAGGCGGTGAACACTGAAGCTTTCTTT.